This T cell receptor (beta chain) was documented in a study of shared clonotypes between healthy human individuals. On this clone: The identical CDR3 is also encoded by other nucleotide sequences in the sample.

The table came from immunoSEQ multiplex PCR; TCRdb's copy has only in-frame clones and leaves some out. The sample gives approximately 470,000 clones, 81% of which show up once; roughly 13% is in the top ten. J was trimmed by 5 bases and V by 5 bases; bases with no gene match: 6. Germline CDR1 and CDR2: SGHTA and FQGTGA. This CDR3 contains 15 residues. This chain joins TRBV7-3 and TRBJ2-5, with 12 positions matching TRBD2. The sequenced material came from PBMCs. The sequence derives from a middle-aged woman in good health. Some clones in this sample may be carry-over from other donors' samples. The chain's CDR3 is CASSASGLAGETQYF. The CDR3 region has the DNA TGTGCCAGCAGCGCCTCGGGACTAGCGGGTGAGACCCAGTACTTC.